This T cell receptor beta chain was captured by sequencing in a study of brain T cells in children with intractable seizures. Sequencing was limited to surgery cases with top T cell transcript signatures in brain tissue. Patients received at least one anti-epileptic drug before surgery. Measured with immunoSEQ multiplex PCR; TCRdb has only the in-frame clones, and not every one. The sample includes 35,000 to 50,000 clones, 80% to 95% of them seen just once. The CDR3 totals 13 residues. Germline CDR1 reads LGHNT; CDR2 reads FRNRAP. Germline trimming cut 4 bases from V and 5 bases from J; bases unmatched to any gene: 3.

This receptor was taken from a girl aged 2-10 years with tuberous sclerosis and intractable seizures. This chain joins TRBV12-5 and TRBJ1-2, with 8 bases that match TRBD1. The sample was peripheral blood, taken at surgery. The chain's CDR3 is CASGYGQGYGYTF. The DNA for the CDR3 is TGTGCTAGTGGTTACGGACAGGGATATGGCTACACCTTC.